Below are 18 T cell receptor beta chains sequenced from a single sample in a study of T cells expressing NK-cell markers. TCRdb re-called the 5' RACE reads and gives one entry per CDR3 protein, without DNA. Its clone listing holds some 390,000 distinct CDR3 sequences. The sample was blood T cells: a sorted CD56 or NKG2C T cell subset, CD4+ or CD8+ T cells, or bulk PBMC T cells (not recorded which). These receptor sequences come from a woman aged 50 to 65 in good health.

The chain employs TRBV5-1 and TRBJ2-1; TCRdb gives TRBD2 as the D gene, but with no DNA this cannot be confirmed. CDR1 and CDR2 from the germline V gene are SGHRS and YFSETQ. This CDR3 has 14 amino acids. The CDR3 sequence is CASFLGPSGNEQFF.

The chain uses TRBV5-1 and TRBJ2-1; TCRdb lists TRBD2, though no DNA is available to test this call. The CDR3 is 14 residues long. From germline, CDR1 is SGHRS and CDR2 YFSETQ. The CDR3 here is CASSLSGLAGEEFF.

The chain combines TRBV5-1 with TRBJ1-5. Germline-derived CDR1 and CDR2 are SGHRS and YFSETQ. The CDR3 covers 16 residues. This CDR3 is CASSAPRVRSNQPQHF.

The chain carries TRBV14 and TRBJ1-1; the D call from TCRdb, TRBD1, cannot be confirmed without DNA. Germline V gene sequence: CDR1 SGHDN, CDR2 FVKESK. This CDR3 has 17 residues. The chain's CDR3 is CASSQGISQGPGTEAFF.

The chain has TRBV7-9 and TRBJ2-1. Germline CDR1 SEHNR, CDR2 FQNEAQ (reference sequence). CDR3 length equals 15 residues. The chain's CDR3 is CASSFSGASYNEQFF.

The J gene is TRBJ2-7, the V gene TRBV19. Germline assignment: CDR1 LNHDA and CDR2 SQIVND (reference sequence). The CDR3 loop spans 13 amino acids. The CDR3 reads CASSNVLGYEQYF.

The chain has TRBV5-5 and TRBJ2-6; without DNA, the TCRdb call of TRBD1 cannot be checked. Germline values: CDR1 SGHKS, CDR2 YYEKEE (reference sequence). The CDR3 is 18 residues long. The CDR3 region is CASSLDPGSSSGANVLTF.

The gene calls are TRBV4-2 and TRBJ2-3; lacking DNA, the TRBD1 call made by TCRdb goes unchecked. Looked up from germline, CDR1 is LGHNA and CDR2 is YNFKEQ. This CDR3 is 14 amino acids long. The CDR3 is CASSSKQGGDTQYF.

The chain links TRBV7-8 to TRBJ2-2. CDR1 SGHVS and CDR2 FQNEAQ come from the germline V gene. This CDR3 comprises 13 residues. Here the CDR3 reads CASRPLRTGELFF.

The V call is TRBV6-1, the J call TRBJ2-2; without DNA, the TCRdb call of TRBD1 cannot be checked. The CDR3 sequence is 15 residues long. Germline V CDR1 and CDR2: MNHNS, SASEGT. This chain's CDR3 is CASSVLLGGTGELFF.

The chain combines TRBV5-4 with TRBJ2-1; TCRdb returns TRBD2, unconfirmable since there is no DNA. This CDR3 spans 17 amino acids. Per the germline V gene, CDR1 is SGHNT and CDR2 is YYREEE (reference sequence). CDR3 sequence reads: CASSLWGTSGLANEQFF.

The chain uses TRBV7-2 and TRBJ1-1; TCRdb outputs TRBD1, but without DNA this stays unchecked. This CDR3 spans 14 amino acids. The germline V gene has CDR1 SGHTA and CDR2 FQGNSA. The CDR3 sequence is CASSPRGANTEAFF. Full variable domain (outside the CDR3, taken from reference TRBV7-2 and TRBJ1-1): GAGVSQSPSNKVTEKGKDVELRCDPISGHTALYWYRQSLGQGLEFLIYFQGNSAPDKSGLPSDRFSAERTGGSVSTLTIQRTQQEDSAVYLCASSPRGANTEAFFGQGTRLTVV.

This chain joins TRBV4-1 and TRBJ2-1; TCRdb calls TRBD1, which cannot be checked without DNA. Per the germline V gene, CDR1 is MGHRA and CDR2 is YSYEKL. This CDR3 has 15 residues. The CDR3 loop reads CASSQGAGPHNEQFF.

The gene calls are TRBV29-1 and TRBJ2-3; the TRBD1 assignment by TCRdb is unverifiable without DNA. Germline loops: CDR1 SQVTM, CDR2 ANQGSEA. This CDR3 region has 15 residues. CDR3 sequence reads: CSVEEGRVGTDTQYF.

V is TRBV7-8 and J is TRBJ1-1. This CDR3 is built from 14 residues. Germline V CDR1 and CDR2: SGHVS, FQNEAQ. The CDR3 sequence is CASSLRDYGTEAFF. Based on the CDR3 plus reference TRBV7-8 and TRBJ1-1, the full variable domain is GAGVSQSPRYKVAKRGQDVALRCDPISGHVSLFWYQQALGQGPEFLTYFQNEAQLDKSGLPSDRFFAERPEGSVSTLKIQRTQQEDSAVYLCASSLRDYGTEAFFGQGTRLTVV.

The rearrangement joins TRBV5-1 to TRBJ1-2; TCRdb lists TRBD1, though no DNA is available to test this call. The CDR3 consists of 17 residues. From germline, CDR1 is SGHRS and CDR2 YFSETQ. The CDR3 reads CASSLELPGQAHYGYTF.

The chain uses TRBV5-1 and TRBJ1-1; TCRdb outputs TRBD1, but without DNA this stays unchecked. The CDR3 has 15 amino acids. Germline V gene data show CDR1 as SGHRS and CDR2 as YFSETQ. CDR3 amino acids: CASSSGQGKGTEAFF.

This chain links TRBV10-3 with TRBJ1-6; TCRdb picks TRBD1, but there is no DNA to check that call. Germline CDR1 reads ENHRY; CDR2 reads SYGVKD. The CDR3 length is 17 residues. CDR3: CAISESKTGPRSSPLHF.